This T cell receptor (beta chain) was profiled in a study of blood T cells in healthy people across ages. Study findings and constraints: Any changes in expanded clonotypes were possibly confounded, as donor CMV status remained unknown.

Each donor was a healthy Caucasian individual from Russia, aged about 6 to 95. This clonotype was counted a few times. Its antigen is still unknown. Primers used in a second PCR of about 7 to 12 cycles were a sample-barcoded 5' primer and a J-beta primer mix. TCRdb ran MiXCR on the 5' RACE reads and lists one entry per CDR3 protein. The sample yields around 620,000 distinct CDR3 sequences, 25% to 30% seen once. Germline V lookup: CDR1 SGHRS, CDR2 YFSETQ. CDR3 size: 13 residues. V dropped 1 base and J dropped 5 bases, with 7 bases sitting between them. The sample was blood. The chain has TRBV5-1 and TRBJ2-1; D gene unclear. The clonotype comes from a woman in her seventies in good health. The CDR3 bases are TGCGCCAGCAGCTTGATCCCACACAATGAGCAGTTCTTC. Its protein product is CASSLIPHNEQFF.